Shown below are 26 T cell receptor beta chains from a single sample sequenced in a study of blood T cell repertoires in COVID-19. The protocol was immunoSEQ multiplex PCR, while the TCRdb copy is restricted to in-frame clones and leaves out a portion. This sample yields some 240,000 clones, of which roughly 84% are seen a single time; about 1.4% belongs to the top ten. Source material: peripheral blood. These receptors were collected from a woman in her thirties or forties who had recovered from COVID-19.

The CDR3 sequence is CASSYGQGDQPQHF. The CDR3 coding sequence is TGTGCCAGCAGTTACGGACAGGGGGACCAGCCCCAGCATTTT. The genes are TRBV6-6 and TRBJ1-5, with 10 bases aligning to TRBD1. This CDR3 is built from 14 residues. V dropped 2 bases and J dropped 7; count of bases not matched to a gene: 2. CDR1 is MNHNY and CDR2 is SVGAGI in the germline V gene (reference sequence).

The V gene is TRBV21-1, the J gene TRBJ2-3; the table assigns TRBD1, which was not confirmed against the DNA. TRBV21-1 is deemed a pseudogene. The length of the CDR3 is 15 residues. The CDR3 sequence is CASSLRQGATDTQYF. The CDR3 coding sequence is TGTGCCAGCAGCCTTCGACAGGGGGCCACAGATACGCAGTATTTT.

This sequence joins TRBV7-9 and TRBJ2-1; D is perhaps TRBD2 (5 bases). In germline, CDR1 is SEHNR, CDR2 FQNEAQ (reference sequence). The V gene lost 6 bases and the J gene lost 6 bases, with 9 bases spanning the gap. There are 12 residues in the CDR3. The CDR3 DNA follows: TGTGCCAGCAGAGCGGCGGGCAATGAGCAGTTCTTC. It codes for CASRAAGNEQFF. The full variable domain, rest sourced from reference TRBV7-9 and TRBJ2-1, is DTGVSQNPRHKITKRGQNVTFRCDPISEHNRLYWYRQTLGQGPEFLTYFQNEAQLEKSRLLSDRFSAERPKGSFSTLEIQRTEQGDSAMYLCASRAAGNEQFFGPGTRLTVL.

CDR3 amino acids: CASSPNTEAFF. CDR3 nucleotide sequence: TGTGCCAGCAGCCCTAACACTGAAGCTTTCTTT. This sequence joins TRBV12-3 or TRBV12-4 and TRBJ1-1, with no clear D. V lost 6 bases, J lost 2 bases, and 4 bases lay in between. There are 11 residues in the CDR3.

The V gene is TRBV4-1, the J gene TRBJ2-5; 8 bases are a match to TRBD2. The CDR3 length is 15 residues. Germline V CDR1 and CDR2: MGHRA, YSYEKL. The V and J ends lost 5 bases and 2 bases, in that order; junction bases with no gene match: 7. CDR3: CASSEIAGPQETQYF. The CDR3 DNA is TGCGCCAGCAGCGAAATAGCGGGACCTCAAGAGACCCAGTACTTC.

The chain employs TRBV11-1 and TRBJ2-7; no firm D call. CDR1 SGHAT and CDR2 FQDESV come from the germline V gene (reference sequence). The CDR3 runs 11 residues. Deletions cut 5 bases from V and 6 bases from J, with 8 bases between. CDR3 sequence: CASSPSLEQYF. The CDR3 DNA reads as TGTGCCAGCAGCCCAAGCCTCGAGCAGTACTTC.

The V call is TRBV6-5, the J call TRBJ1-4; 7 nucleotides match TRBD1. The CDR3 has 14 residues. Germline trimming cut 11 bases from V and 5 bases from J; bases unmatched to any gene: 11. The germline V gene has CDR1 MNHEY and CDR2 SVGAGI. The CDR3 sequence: CASRSGQPNEKLFF. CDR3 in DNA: TGTGCCTCAAGATCGGGACAGCCGAATGAAAAACTGTTTTTT.

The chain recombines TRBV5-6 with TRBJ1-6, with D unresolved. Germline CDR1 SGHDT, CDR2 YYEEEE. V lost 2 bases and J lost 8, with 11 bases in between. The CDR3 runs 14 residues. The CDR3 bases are TGTGCCAGCAGCTTTGCGCAGCAGGATTCACCCCTCCACTTT. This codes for CASSFAQQDSPLHF.

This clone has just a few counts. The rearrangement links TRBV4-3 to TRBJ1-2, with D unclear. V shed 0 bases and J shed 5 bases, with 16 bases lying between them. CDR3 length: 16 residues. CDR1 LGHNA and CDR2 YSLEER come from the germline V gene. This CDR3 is CASSQDLRARPYGYTF. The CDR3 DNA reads TGCGCCAGCAGCCAAGATCTGAGAGCTCGTCCATATGGCTACACCTTC.

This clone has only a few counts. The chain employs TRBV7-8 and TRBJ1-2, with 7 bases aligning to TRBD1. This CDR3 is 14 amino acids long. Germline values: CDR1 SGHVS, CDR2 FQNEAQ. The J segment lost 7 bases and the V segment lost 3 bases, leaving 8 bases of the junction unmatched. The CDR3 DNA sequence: TGTGCCAGCAGCTTGTCCACAGGGGCAGCTGGCTACACCTTC. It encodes CASSLSTGAAGYTF.

CDR3 loop: CASSPGGRYGYTF. Here the CDR3 DNA reads TGTGCCAGCAGCCCAGGGGGCCGGTATGGCTACACCTTC. This chain links TRBV7-9 with TRBJ1-2, with 8 bases fitting TRBD1. The CDR3 is 13 amino acids. V lost 5 bases, J lost 5 bases, and 4 bases stayed unmatched. CDR1 SEHNR and CDR2 FQNEAQ come from the germline V gene (reference sequence).

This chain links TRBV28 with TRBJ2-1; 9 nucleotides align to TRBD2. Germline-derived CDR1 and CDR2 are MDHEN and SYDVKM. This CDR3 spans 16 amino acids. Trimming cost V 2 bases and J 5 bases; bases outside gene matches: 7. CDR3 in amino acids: CASSLVSGGENNEQFF. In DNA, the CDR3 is TGTGCCAGCAGTTTAGTTAGCGGGGGCGAGAACAATGAGCAGTTCTTC.

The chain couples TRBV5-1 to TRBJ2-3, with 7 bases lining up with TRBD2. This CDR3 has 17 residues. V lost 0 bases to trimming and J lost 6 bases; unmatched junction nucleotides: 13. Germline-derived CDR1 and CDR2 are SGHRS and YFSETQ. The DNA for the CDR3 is TGCGCCAGCAGCTTGGCCCCACTAGCGACAAAGAGGGATACGCAGTATTTT. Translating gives CASSLAPLATKRDTQYF.

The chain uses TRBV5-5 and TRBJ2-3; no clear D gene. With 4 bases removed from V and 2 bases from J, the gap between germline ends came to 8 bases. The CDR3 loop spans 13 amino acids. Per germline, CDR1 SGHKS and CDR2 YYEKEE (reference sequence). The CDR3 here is CASSPFFTDTQYF. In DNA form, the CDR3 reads TGTGCCAGCAGCCCGTTTTTCACAGATACGCAGTATTTT.

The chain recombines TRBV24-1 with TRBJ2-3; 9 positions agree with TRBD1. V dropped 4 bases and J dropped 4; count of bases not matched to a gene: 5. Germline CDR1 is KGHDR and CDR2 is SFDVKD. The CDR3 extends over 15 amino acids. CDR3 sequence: CATSDDRGYADTQYF. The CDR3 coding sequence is TGTGCCACCAGTGACGACAGGGGGTATGCAGATACGCAGTATTTT.

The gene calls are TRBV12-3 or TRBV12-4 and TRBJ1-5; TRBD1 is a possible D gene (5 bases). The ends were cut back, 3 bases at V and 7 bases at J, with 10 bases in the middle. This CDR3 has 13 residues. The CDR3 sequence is CASSFGAGQPQHF. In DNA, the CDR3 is TGTGCCAGCAGTTTTGGGGCAGGGCAGCCCCAGCATTTT.

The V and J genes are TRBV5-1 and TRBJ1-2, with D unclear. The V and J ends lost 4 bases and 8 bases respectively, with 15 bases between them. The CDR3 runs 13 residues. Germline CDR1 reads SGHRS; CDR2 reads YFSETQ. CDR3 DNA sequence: TGCGCCAGCAGCGTCGACGGGGTCGCCGGCTACACCTTC. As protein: CASSVDGVAGYTF.

CDR3 residues: CASSPSVVFSGNTIYF. The CDR3 DNA is TGTGCCAGCTCACCATCGGTCGTCTTCTCTGGAAACACCATATATTTT. This chain uses TRBV18 with TRBJ1-3; no clear D. Germline V gene data show CDR1 as KGHSH and CDR2 as LQKENI. The CDR3 runs 16 residues. V lost 2 bases to trimming and J lost 0 bases, with 11 bases between them.

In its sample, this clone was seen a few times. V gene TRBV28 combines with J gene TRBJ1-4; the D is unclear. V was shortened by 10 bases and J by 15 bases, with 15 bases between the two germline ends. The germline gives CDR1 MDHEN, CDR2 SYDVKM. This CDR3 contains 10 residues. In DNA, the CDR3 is TGTGCCACCTCCGGGTTCGGAGTGTTTTTT. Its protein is CATSGFGVFF.

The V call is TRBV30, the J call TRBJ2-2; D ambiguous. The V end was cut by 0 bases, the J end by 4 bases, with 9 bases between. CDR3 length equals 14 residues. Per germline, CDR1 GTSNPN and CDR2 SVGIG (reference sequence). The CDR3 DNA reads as TGTGCCTGGAGTGTGAGTAGTCGCACCGGGGAGCTGTTTTTT. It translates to CAWSVSSRTGELFF.

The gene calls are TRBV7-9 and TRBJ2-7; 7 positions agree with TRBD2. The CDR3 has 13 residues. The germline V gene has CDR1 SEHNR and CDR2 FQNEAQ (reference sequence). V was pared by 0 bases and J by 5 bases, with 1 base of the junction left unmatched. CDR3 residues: CASSLAGGDEQYF. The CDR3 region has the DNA TGTGCCAGCAGCTTAGCGGGAGGGGACGAGCAGTACTTC.

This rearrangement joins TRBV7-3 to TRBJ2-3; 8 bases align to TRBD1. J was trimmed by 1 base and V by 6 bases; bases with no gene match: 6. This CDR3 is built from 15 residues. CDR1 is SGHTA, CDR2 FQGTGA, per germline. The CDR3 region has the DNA TGTGCCAGCAGTTTTGCAGGGGGCGGCACAGATACGCAGTATTTT. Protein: CASSFAGGGTDTQYF.

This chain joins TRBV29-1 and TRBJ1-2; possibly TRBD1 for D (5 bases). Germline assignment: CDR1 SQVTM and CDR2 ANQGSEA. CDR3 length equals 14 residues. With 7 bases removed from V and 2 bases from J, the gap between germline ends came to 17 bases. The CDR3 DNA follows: TGCAGCGCCCAAACCCTGGCAGGGAACTATGGCTACACCTTC. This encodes CSAQTLAGNYGYTF.

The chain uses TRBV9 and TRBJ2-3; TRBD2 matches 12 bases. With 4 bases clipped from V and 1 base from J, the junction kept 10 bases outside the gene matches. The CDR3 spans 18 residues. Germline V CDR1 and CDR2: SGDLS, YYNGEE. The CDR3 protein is CASSKSPGLAGRTDTQYF. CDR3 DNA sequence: TGTGCCAGCAGCAAAAGCCCGGGACTAGCGGGCCGCACAGATACGCAGTATTTT.

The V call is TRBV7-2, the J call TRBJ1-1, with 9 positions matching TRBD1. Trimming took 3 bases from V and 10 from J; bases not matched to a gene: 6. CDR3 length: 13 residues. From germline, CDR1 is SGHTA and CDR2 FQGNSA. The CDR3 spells CASSLRQGVGAFF. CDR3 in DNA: TGTGCCAGCAGCTTGAGACAGGGGGTGGGAGCTTTCTTT.

CDR3 sequence: CATSDLLQGGGDTQYF. CDR3 DNA sequence: TGTGCCACCAGTGATTTGTTACAGGGAGGGGGAGATACGCAGTATTTT. This chain joins TRBV24-1 and TRBJ2-3, with D maybe TRBD2 (7 bases). The ends were cut back, 0 bases at V and 5 bases at J, with 14 bases in the middle. Germline-derived CDR1 and CDR2 are KGHDR and SFDVKD. The CDR3 has 16 residues.